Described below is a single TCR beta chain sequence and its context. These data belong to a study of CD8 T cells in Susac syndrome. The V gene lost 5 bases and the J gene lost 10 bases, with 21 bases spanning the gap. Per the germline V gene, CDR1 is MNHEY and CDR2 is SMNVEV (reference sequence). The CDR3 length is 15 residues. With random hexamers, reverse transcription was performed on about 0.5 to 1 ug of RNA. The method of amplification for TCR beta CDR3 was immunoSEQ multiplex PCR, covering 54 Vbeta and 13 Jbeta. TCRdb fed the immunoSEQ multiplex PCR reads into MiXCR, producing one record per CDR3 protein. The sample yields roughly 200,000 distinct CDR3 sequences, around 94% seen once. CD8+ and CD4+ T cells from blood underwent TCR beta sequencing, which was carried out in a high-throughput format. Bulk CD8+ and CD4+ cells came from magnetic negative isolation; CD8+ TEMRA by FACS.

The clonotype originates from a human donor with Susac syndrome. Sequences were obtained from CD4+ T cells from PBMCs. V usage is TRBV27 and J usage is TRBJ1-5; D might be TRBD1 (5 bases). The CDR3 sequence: CASSPLLGAGGPQHF. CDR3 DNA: TGTGCCAGCAGTCCGTTACTTGGGGCCGGAGGACCCCAGCATTTT.